One TCR beta chain is described in this entry. Its antigen is unknown. The V gene end was trimmed by 1 base and the J gene end by 5 bases; junction bases not matched to a gene: 8. CDR3 length: 16 residues. The germline V gene has CDR1 SGHVS and CDR2 FNYEAQ. CD45RO-negative, CCR7-positively selected cells formed the naive CD8 fraction, excluding terminally differentiated effector memory CD45RA+ cells. Data came from immunoSEQ multiplex PCR; TCRdb stores just in-frame clones and leaves some out. The data contain about 2.2 million clones, 90% to 95% of them singletons. These data come from a study of shared clonotypes between healthy human individuals. Study observations and caveats: The generation probabilities recorded for non-shared clonotypes fell below those of clonotypes shared by all four donors.

The source material was naive CD8+ T cells from PBMCs. The origin of this receptor is a man younger than 35 in good health. Some clones in this sample may be carry-over from other donors' samples. This chain joins TRBV7-6 and TRBJ1-5, with 7 bases lining up with TRBD1. The CDR3 DNA reads TGTGCCAGCAGCTTAGAGCCAGGGGGAAGAGATCAGCCCCAGCATTTT. Protein: CASSLEPGGRDQPQHF. Based on the CDR3 plus reference TRBV7-6 and TRBJ1-5, the full variable domain is GAGVSQSPRYKVTKRGQDVALRCDPISGHVSLYWYRQALGQGPEFLTYFNYEAQQDKSGLPNDRFSAERPEGSISTLTIQRTEQRDSAMYRCASSLEPGGRDQPQHFGDGTRLSIL.